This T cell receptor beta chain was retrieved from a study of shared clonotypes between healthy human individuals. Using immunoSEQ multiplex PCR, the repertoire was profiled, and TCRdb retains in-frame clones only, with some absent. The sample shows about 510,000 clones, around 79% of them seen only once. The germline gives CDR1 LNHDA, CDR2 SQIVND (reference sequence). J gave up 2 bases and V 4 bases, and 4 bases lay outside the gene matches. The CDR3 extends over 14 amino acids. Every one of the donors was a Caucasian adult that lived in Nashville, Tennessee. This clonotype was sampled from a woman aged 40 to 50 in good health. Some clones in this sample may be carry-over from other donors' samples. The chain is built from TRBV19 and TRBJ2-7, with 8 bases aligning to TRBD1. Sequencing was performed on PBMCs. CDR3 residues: CASSTPGQAYEQYF. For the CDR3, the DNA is TGTGCCAGTAGTACCCCGGGACAGGCCTACGAGCAGTACTTC. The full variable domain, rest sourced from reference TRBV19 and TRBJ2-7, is DGGITQSPKYLFRKEGQNVTLSCEQNLNHDAMYWYRQDPGQGLRLIYYSQIVNDFQKGDIAEGYSVSREKKESFPLTVTSAQKNPTAFYLCASSTPGQAYEQYFGPGTRLTVT.